These T cell receptor beta chains were read from a single sample in a study of CD8+ T cells in alopecia areata. Measured with immunoSEQ multiplex PCR; TCRdb has only the in-frame clones, and not every one. The sample consists of around 200,000 clones, about 55% of them appearing once. Sequences were derived from CD8+ T cells sorted from blood, sampled at week 24, from a patient treated with tofacitinib. Receptor source: a human donor with alopecia areata. The CDR3 runs from the conserved cysteine through the conserved F or W. Fields, in order: clone size, J gene, V gene, D gene, CDR3 protein, CDR3 DNA. The D gene is left open where the match is weak. Expanded clones are given a class, and other clones once, few, many or no size at all.

clone_size: .; j_call: TRBJ1-1; v_call: TRBV12-5; d_call: .; cdr3_aa: CASGFSGTEAFF; cdr3_nt: TGTGCTAGTGGTTTCTCGGGAACTGAAGCTTTCTTT
clone_size: few; j_call: TRBJ2-7; v_call: TRBV4-3; d_call: .; cdr3_aa: CASSQGRGSLYF; cdr3_nt: TGCGCCAGCAGCCAGGGGCGAGGATCTTTGTACTTC
clone_size: .; j_call: TRBJ1-5; v_call: TRBV19; d_call: TRBD1; cdr3_aa: CASSTGTAYQPQHF; cdr3_nt: TGTGCCAGTAGCACCGGGACAGCGTATCAGCCCCAGCATTTT
clone_size: .; j_call: TRBJ2-5; v_call: TRBV28; d_call: .; cdr3_aa: CASSLGTADTNQETQYF; cdr3_nt: TGTGCCAGCAGTTTGGGTACAGCAGATACAAACCAAGAGACCCAGTACTTC
clone_size: few; j_call: TRBJ1-1; v_call: TRBV11-2; d_call: TRBD1; cdr3_aa: CASSSGQGIAEAFF; cdr3_nt: TGTGCCAGCAGCTCGGGACAGGGGATCGCTGAAGCTTTCTTT
clone_size: .; j_call: TRBJ2-7; v_call: TRBV29-1; d_call: .; cdr3_aa: CSVEEFDGHDYEQYF; cdr3_nt: TGCAGCGTTGAAGAGTTTGACGGCCACGACTACGAGCAGTACTTC
clone_size: .; j_call: TRBJ2-5; v_call: TRBV7-7; d_call: .; cdr3_aa: CASSSTGGDQETQYF; cdr3_nt: TGTGCCAGCAGCTCTACCGGTGGGGACCAAGAGACCCAGTACTTC
clone_size: .; j_call: TRBJ1-2; v_call: TRBV29-1; d_call: TRBD1; cdr3_aa: CSVEMTTGADYGYTF; cdr3_nt: TGCAGCGTGGAAATGACGACAGGGGCCGACTATGGCTACACCTTC
clone_size: .; j_call: TRBJ1-1; v_call: TRBV5-4; d_call: TRBD1; cdr3_aa: CASSRGTDEAFF; cdr3_nt: TGTGCCAGCAGCAGAGGGACAGATGAAGCTTTCTTT
clone_size: .; j_call: TRBJ1-1; v_call: TRBV15; d_call: TRBD1; cdr3_aa: CATSSTMGQGYTEAFF; cdr3_nt: TGTGCCACCAGTTCGACTATGGGACAGGGGTACACTGAAGCTTTCTTT
clone_size: .; j_call: TRBJ2-1; v_call: TRBV11-2; d_call: .; cdr3_aa: CASSSPGTKGDEQFF; cdr3_nt: TGTGCCAGCAGCTCACCCGGGACAAAAGGGGATGAGCAGTTCTTC
clone_size: .; j_call: TRBJ2-2; v_call: TRBV27; d_call: .; cdr3_aa: CASSSPTGELFF; cdr3_nt: TGTGCCAGCAGTTCCCCCACCGGGGAGCTGTTTTTT
clone_size: few; j_call: TRBJ2-2; v_call: TRBV7-2; d_call: .; cdr3_aa: CASSFYSGELFF; cdr3_nt: TGTGCCAGCAGCTTCTATTCCGGGGAGCTGTTTTTT
clone_size: .; j_call: TRBJ1-1; v_call: TRBV6-1; d_call: .; cdr3_aa: CASTRGLEAFF; cdr3_nt: TGTGCCAGCACTCGAGGACTGGAAGCTTTCTTT
clone_size: .; j_call: TRBJ2-7; v_call: TRBV5-6; d_call: TRBD1; cdr3_aa: CASRIGTGFPYEQYF; cdr3_nt: TGTGCCAGCAGGATAGGGACAGGGTTCCCCTACGAGCAGTACTTC
clone_size: few; j_call: TRBJ2-1; v_call: TRBV19; d_call: .; cdr3_aa: CASSLWLYNEQFF; cdr3_nt: TGTGCCAGTAGTCTGTGGCTCTACAATGAGCAGTTCTTC
clone_size: .; j_call: TRBJ1-1; v_call: TRBV10-3; d_call: TRBD1; cdr3_aa: CAISEGTGIVGTEAFF; cdr3_nt: TGTGCCATCAGCGAGGGGACAGGGATAGTAGGCACTGAAGCTTTCTTT
clone_size: .; j_call: TRBJ2-3; v_call: TRBV7-9; d_call: .; cdr3_aa: CASSWGADTQYF; cdr3_nt: TGTGCCAGCAGCTGGGGCGCAGATACGCAGTATTTT
clone_size: few; j_call: TRBJ1-1; v_call: TRBV14; d_call: .; cdr3_aa: CASSQDLVTVEAFF; cdr3_nt: TGTGCCAGCAGCCAAGATCTGGTCACAGTCGAAGCTTTCTTT
clone_size: .; j_call: TRBJ1-1; v_call: TRBV5-6; d_call: .; cdr3_aa: CASSLGIEAFF; cdr3_nt: TGTGCCAGCAGCTTGGGGATTGAAGCTTTCTTT
clone_size: few; j_call: TRBJ1-5; v_call: TRBV2; d_call: .; cdr3_aa: CASSEASGTGQPQHF; cdr3_nt: TGTGCCAGCAGTGAAGCTAGTGGCACGGGTCAGCCCCAGCATTTT
clone_size: .; j_call: TRBJ2-7; v_call: TRBV30; d_call: TRBD1; cdr3_aa: CAWSIGTGIMEQYF; cdr3_nt: TGTGCCTGGAGTATCGGGACAGGGATTATGGAGCAGTACTTC
clone_size: .; j_call: TRBJ1-3; v_call: TRBV27; d_call: .; cdr3_aa: CASSLQQGLGNTIYF; cdr3_nt: TGTGCCAGCAGTTTACAACAGGGCCTTGGAAACACCATATATTTT
clone_size: .; j_call: TRBJ1-2; v_call: TRBV13; d_call: .; cdr3_aa: CASSAIGEGYGYTF; cdr3_nt: TGTGCCAGCAGCGCCATTGGAGAAGGCTATGGCTACACCTTC
clone_size: .; j_call: TRBJ2-7; v_call: TRBV13; d_call: .; cdr3_aa: CASSPRQDPNYEQYF; cdr3_nt: TGTGCCAGCAGCCCTCGACAGGATCCTAACTACGAGCAGTACTTC
clone_size: many; j_call: TRBJ1-2; v_call: TRBV6-1; d_call: .; cdr3_aa: CASSMTRYGYTF; cdr3_nt: TGTGCCAGCAGCATGACACGCTATGGCTACACCTTC
clone_size: .; j_call: TRBJ2-7; v_call: TRBV6-1; d_call: .; cdr3_aa: CASSEIGGTNEQYF; cdr3_nt: TGTGCCAGCAGTGAAATTGGGGGAACTAACGAGCAGTACTTC
clone_size: .; j_call: TRBJ2-2; v_call: TRBV7-2; d_call: TRBD1; cdr3_aa: CASSLVPWGQLLLGGELFF; cdr3_nt: TGTGCCAGCAGCTTAGTTCCCTGGGGACAGCTCCTTCTGGGGGGGGAGCTGTTTTTT
clone_size: .; j_call: TRBJ1-5; v_call: TRBV9; d_call: TRBD1; cdr3_aa: CASSVGDRGQPQHF; cdr3_nt: TGTGCCAGCAGCGTAGGGGACAGGGGTCAGCCCCAGCATTTT
clone_size: few; j_call: TRBJ2-3; v_call: TRBV11-2; d_call: .; cdr3_aa: CASSVKSTDTQYF; cdr3_nt: TGTGCCAGCAGCGTAAAGTCCACAGATACGCAGTATTTT
clone_size: once; j_call: TRBJ1-5; v_call: TRBV7-2; d_call: TRBD1; cdr3_aa: CASSLGQGYQPQHF; cdr3_nt: TGTGCCAGCAGCCTAGGACAGGGCTATCAGCCTCAGCATTTT
clone_size: few; j_call: TRBJ1-1; v_call: TRBV4-1; d_call: TRBD1; cdr3_aa: CASSPPDRVTEAFF; cdr3_nt: TGCGCCAGCAGCCCGCCCGACAGGGTCACTGAAGCTTTCTTT
clone_size: .; j_call: TRBJ2-3; v_call: TRBV5-6; d_call: .; cdr3_aa: CASSLGNGADTQYF; cdr3_nt: TGTGCCAGCAGCTTGGGCAATGGAGCAGATACGCAGTATTTT
clone_size: .; j_call: TRBJ1-2; v_call: TRBV7-9; d_call: TRBD1; cdr3_aa: CASSDGQGVSYGYTF; cdr3_nt: TGTGCCAGCAGCGACGGACAGGGTGTAAGCTATGGCTACACCTTC
clone_size: .; j_call: TRBJ2-3; v_call: TRBV11-2; d_call: TRBD2; cdr3_aa: CASSFLSSGGEDTQYF; cdr3_nt: TGTGCCAGCAGCTTTCTTTCTAGCGGGGGGGAGGATACGCAGTATTTT
clone_size: .; j_call: TRBJ2-4; v_call: TRBV5-1; d_call: TRBD1; cdr3_aa: CASSPGQENIQYF; cdr3_nt: TGCGCCAGCAGCCCAGGACAGGAAAACATTCAGTACTTC
clone_size: .; j_call: TRBJ1-6; v_call: TRBV2; d_call: TRBD1; cdr3_aa: CASSPKETGTYNSPLHF; cdr3_nt: TGTGCCAGCAGTCCCAAGGAGACAGGGACCTATAATTCACCCCTCCACTTT
clone_size: .; j_call: TRBJ1-2; v_call: TRBV30; d_call: TRBD1; cdr3_aa: CAWSVPGQGVGGYTF; cdr3_nt: TGTGCCTGGAGTGTTCCGGGACAGGGGGTGGGTGGCTACACCTTC
clone_size: .; j_call: TRBJ1-2; v_call: TRBV20-1; d_call: .; cdr3_aa: CSADSYYGYTF; cdr3_nt: TGCAGTGCTGACAGTTACTATGGCTACACCTTC
clone_size: .; j_call: TRBJ1-1; v_call: TRBV28; d_call: .; cdr3_aa: CASSLENTEAFF; cdr3_nt: TGTGCCAGCAGTTTAGAGAACACTGAAGCTTTCTTT
clone_size: .; j_call: TRBJ2-3; v_call: TRBV11-2; d_call: TRBD1; cdr3_aa: CASSLGGQGEYF; cdr3_nt: TGTGCCAGCAGCTTAGGTGGACAGGGGGAGTATTTT
clone_size: .; j_call: TRBJ2-7; v_call: TRBV7-6; d_call: TRBD1; cdr3_aa: CASSLGTGAYEQYF; cdr3_nt: TGTGCCAGCAGCTTGGGGACAGGAGCCTACGAGCAGTACTTC
clone_size: .; j_call: TRBJ2-7; v_call: TRBV11-2; d_call: .; cdr3_aa: CASSLTRGPDYEQYF; cdr3_nt: TGTGCCAGCAGCTTAACTCGGGGGCCGGACTACGAGCAGTACTTC
clone_size: .; j_call: TRBJ1-2; v_call: TRBV29-1; d_call: TRBD1; cdr3_aa: CSVLQGTGGYTF; cdr3_nt: TGCAGCGTCCTTCAGGGGACAGGAGGCTACACCTTC
clone_size: few; j_call: TRBJ2-2; v_call: TRBV13; d_call: .; cdr3_aa: CASSAIKPGLSGTGELFF; cdr3_nt: TGTGCCAGCAGCGCCATAAAGCCGGGTCTCTCGGGCACCGGGGAGCTGTTTTTT
clone_size: .; j_call: TRBJ2-1; v_call: TRBV5-6; d_call: TRBD1; cdr3_aa: CASSLGTGRYNEQFF; cdr3_nt: TGTGCCAGCAGCTTGGGGACAGGGCGATACAATGAGCAGTTCTTC
clone_size: .; j_call: TRBJ1-6; v_call: TRBV10-3; d_call: .; cdr3_aa: CAISESTGLNSPLHF; cdr3_nt: TGTGCCATCAGTGAGTCGACTGGCCTAAATTCACCCCTCCACTTT
clone_size: .; j_call: TRBJ2-2; v_call: TRBV7-9; d_call: .; cdr3_aa: CASSLSPGELFF; cdr3_nt: TGTGCCAGCAGCTTAAGTCCTGGGGAGCTGTTTTTT